The clone carrying this TCR beta chain was observed at least ten times. These data are taken from a study of T cells in Graves' hyperthyroidism and ophthalmopathy. About the research overall: Peripheral blood sampling occurred at initial diagnosis, before any treatment.

The CDR3 regions of TCR beta were amplified from RNA transcripts. The study used the HTBI primer set for a first-round RT-PCR of the TCR CDR3. MiXCR was run by TCRdb on the multiplex PCR reads, yielding one entry per CDR3 protein. Among around 500,000 distinct CDR3 sequences listed, approximately 16% were seen once. This receptor was obtained from a woman in her twenties or thirties with Graves' ophthalmopathy. What was sequenced was blood.

Written as DNA, the CDR3 is TGTGCCAGCAGTCAACACTGGGGCGTTGATACCTACGAGCAGTACTTC. Its translation: CASSQHWGVDTYEQYF. The chain employs TRBV28 and TRBJ2-7, with D possibly being TRBD1 (5 bases). V shed 5 bases and J shed 2 bases, with 19 bases lying between them. CDR1 is MDHEN and CDR2 is SYDVKM in the germline V gene. The CDR3 totals 16 residues.